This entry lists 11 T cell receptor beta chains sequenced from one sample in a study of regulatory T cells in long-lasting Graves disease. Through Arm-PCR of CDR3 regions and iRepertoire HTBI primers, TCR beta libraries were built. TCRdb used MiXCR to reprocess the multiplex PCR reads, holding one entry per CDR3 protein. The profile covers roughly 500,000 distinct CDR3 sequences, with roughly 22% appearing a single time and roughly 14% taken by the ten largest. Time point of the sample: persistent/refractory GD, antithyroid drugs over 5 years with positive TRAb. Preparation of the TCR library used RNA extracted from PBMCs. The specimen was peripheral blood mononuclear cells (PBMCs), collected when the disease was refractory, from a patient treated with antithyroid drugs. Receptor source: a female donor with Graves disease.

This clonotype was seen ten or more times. The CDR3 nucleotides are TGTGCCAGCAGCCTCGATGCCGGGACCGACTTAAACTATGGCTACACCTTC. It yields the protein CASSLDAGTDLNYGYTF. J is TRBJ1-2 and V is TRBV6-1; maybe TRBD1 (5 bases). Trimming pared 6 bases from V and 2 bases from J, leaving 22 bases between. The CDR3 spans 17 residues. Germline CDR1 MNHNS, CDR2 SASEGT.

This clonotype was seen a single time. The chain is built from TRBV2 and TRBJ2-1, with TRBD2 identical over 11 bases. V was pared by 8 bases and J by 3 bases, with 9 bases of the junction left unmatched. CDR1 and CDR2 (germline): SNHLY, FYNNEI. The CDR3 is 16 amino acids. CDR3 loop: CASGGPSGRNYNEQFF. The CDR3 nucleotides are TGTGCCAGCGGCGGTCCTAGCGGGAGGAACTACAATGAGCAGTTCTTC. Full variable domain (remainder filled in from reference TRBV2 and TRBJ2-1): EPEVTQTPSHQVTQMGQEVILRCVPISNHLYFYWYRQILGQKVEFLVSFYNNEISEKSEIFDDQFSVERPDGSNFTLKIRSTKLEDSAMYFCASGGPSGRNYNEQFFGPGTRLTVL.

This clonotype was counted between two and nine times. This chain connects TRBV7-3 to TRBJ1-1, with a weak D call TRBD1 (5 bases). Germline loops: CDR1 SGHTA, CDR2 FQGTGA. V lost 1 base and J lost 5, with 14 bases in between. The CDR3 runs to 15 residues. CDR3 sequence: CASSLRAGPGTEAFF. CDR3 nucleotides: TGTGCCAGCAGCTTAAGGGCGGGGCCGGGGACTGAAGCTTTCTTT.

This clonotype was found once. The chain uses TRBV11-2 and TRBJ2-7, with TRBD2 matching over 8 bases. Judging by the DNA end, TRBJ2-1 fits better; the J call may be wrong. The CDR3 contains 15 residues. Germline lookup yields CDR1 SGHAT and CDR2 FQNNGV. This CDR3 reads CASSPLRGANNEQFF. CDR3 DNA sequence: TGTGCCAGCAGCCCTCTGCGGGGGGCCAACAATGAGCAGTTCTTC.

For the CDR3, the DNA is TGCAGCGTTGTACTGGTCTCTGGAAACACCATATATTTT. It specifies CSVVLVSGNTIYF. This chain connects TRBV29-1 to TRBJ1-3; D unresolved. V was pared by 4 bases and J by 0 bases, with 7 bases between. The V gene's germline CDR1 is SQVTM and CDR2 ANQGSEA. The CDR3 is 13 residues long.

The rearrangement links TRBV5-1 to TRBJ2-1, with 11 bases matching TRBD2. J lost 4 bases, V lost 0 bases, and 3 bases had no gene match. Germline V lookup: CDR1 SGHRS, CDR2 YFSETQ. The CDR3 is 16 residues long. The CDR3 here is CASSLGLAGPYNEQFF. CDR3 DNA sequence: TGCGCCAGCAGCTTGGGACTAGCGGGACCATACAATGAGCAGTTCTTC.

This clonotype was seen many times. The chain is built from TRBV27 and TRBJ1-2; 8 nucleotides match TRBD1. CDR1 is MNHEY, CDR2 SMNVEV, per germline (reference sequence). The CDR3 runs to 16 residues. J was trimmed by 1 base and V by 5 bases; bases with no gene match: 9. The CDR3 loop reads CASSRRTGINNYGYTF. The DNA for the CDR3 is TGTGCCAGCAGTCGACGGACAGGGATCAATAACTATGGCTACACCTTC.

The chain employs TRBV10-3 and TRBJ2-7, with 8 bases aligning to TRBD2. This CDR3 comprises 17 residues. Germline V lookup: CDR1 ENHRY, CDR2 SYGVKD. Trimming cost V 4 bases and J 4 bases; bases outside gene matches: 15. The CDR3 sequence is CAISVALSGRRSYEQYF. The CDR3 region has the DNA TGTGCCATCAGTGTGGCCCTCAGCGGGAGAAGAAGTTACGAGCAGTACTTC.

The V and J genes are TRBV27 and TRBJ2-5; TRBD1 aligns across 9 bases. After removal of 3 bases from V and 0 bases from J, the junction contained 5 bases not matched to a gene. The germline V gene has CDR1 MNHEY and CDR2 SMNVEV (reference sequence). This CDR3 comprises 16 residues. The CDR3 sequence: CASSFFRQGDQETQYF. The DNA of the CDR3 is TGTGCCAGCAGTTTCTTCCGACAGGGGGACCAAGAGACCCAGTACTTC.

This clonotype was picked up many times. The CDR3 DNA sequence: TGTGCCAGCAGTTCCGCCGGGACGGCTAACACTGAAGCTTTCTTT. It yields the protein CASSSAGTANTEAFF. The gene calls are TRBV28 and TRBJ1-1, with D maybe TRBD1 (5 bases). This CDR3 region has 15 residues. V lost 4 bases and J 2 bases, leaving 14 bases between the germline ends. Per germline, CDR1 MDHEN and CDR2 SYDVKM.

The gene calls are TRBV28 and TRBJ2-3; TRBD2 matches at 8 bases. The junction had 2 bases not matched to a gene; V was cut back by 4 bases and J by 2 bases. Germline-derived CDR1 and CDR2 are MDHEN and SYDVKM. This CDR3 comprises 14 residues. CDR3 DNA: TGTGCCAGCAGTTCAGCGGGAGCCACAGATACGCAGTATTTT. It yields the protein CASSSAGATDTQYF.